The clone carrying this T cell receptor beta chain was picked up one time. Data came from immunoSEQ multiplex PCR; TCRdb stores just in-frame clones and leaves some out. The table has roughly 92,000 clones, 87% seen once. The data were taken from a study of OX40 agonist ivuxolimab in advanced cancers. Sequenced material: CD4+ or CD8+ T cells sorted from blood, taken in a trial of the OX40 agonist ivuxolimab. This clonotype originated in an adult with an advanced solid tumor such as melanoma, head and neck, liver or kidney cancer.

The CDR3 DNA reads as TGTGCCAGCAGCGTTCGGACAGGGGGTGGCACCGGGGAGCTGTTTTTT. Protein: CASSVRTGGGTGELFF. The chain combines TRBV6-4 with TRBJ2-2; 10 nucleotides align to TRBD1. The CDR3 covers 16 residues. CDR1 and CDR2 (germline): MRHNA, SNTAGT. V shed 6 bases, J shed 4 bases, and the junction held 8 bases outside the gene matches.